This T cell receptor beta chain was found in a study of blood T cell repertoires in COVID-19. The overall study: Samples came from the United States, Italy and Spain, spanning acute and convalescent COVID-19. In each case, the material was cDNA or gDNA derived from T cells, B-cell-depleted T cells, or PBMCs.

The CDR3 is made up of 15 amino acids. The V end was cut by 6 bases, the J end by 4 bases, with 13 bases between. CDR1 and CDR2 from the germline V gene are MNHEY and SVGAGI. Methods used by the authors: Amplification of reference gene primers provided the estimated nucleated cell counts. Sequenced by immunoSEQ multiplex PCR; TCRdb stores in-frame clones only, minus some. The V and J calls and clone size come from that table; D and trimming were worked out from the DNA. This repertoire shows approximately 110,000 clones, 60% to 85% found once; its top ten account for around 4.7%. This clone was seen only a few times.

This TCR came from a human donor in a cohort sampled during active or convalescent COVID-19. The J gene is TRBJ1-6, the V gene TRBV6-5; D gene uncertain. The material sequenced was peripheral blood. The CDR3 nucleotides are TGTGCCAGCAGAAACGGAGTTATATATAATTCACCCCTCCACTTT. This sequence encodes CASRNGVIYNSPLHF.